In this sample, the clone carrying this TCR beta chain turned up a few times. Its target is not known. CDR3 size: 17 residues. Germline CDR1 and CDR2: SGHVS and FQNEAQ. V lost 5 bases, J lost 5 bases, and 14 bases stayed unmatched. The data originate from a study of T cell responses to AZD1222 COVID-19 vaccine. Notes on the study in general: Sampled repertoires all dated from after the peak T cell response. Females made up more of the donors, who were largely white British, and clonal diversity may have come out too low. Reportedly, nearly half of unique spike TCRs recognized epitopes outside B.1.351/B.1.1.7 mutations.

Clones were sequenced by immunoSEQ multiplex PCR, and TCRdb holds only the in-frame ones, with some missing. The profile shows 210,000 or so clones, around 94% of them singletons. The sequence was collected from an adult who received the MenACWY meningococcal vaccine as a control. J is TRBJ2-1 and V is TRBV7-8; 8 positions agree with TRBD2. The material was peripheral blood, obtained 28 days after the second dose of the MenACWY control vaccine. This CDR3 is CASSPRIGRGGDNEQFF. The CDR3 DNA reads TGTGCCAGCAGCCCGAGGATTGGCCGGGGGGGAGACAATGAGCAGTTCTTC.